This T cell receptor (beta chain) was sequenced for a study of T-cell memory formation after mild COVID-19 (dated by TCRdb to the early 2020s). With regard to the full study: TCR sequence clusters from the two donors were largely donor specific. T-cell clones expanding and contracting after mild COVID-19 in a couple of donors were tracked by longitudinal TCRalpha and TCRbeta repertoire sequencing. Two young, previously healthy adult volunteers made up the cohort, one male and one female. What the authors observed across the whole study: Clones that contracted from day 15 to 85 showed balanced CD4/CD8 phenotypes, whereas a second wave of clones that expanded from day 15 to 37 leaned towards CD4+. The study included only a couple of mild cases, and larger cohorts that include severe cases with pre-infection samples were judged to be necessary. Whether the second-wave clones peaking on day 37 were SARS-CoV-2 specific was not confirmed. Some responding clones were detected in pre-infection memory, which suggested that pre-existing cross-reactive memory T cells had joined the SARS-CoV-2 response. Contracting CD4+ clones were found mainly in CM and EM memory subsets, while CD8+ clones were enriched in EMRA.

This clonotype has more than one count but fewer than ten. Its antigen is still unknown. Base quality data are lacking; no much larger clone is found one base away. Ficoll-Paque density gradient centrifugation was used to isolate PBMCs. Instrument used: Illumina NovaSeq 6000. TCRalpha and TCRbeta cDNA libraries were constructed by 5'RACE with constant-segment primers, with sample barcodes and unique molecular identifiers being introduced. Trizol reagent was used to extract RNA from every sample. The libraries were amplified in two PCR steps, and the second step added a second sample barcode and Illumina TruSeq adapters. Libraries were sequenced on an Illumina NovaSeq with 2 x 150 bp paired-end reads. The original pipeline was this. With migec v1.2.7, reads were demultiplexed and then collapsed into UMI-guided consensus sequences. Using mixcr v2.1.11, the UMI consensuses were aligned to TRA and TRB V and J templates and assembled into clonotypes. Expanded or contracted clonotypes were those called significant by both edgeR and NoisET, with noise models trained on biological replicates. edgeR calls used a false discovery rate-adjusted p below 0.01 and a log2 fold-change threshold of 1. As an exploratory analysis of dynamics, max-normalized trajectories of the 1000 most abundant clonotypes were examined with PCA combined with hierarchical clustering. Separately sequenced CD4+ and CD8+ repertoires were used to assign a CD4 or CD8 phenotype to each responding clone. TCRdb trimmed public reads at Q25 via fastp, called clones via MiXCR and kept in-frame beta chains. Each entry is one CDR3 protein sequence, shown with its most common DNA and genes. The V and J calls come from TCRdb's annotation, not from the publication. In all, the sample holds about 190,000 distinct CDR3 sequences, and around 17% of those were seen once. About 2.4% of the sample goes to the ten largest clones.

The sequence derives from an adult woman who had mild COVID-19 (a few samples of this study predate the infection). The sample titles of this study are shuffled in the database, so cell type and time point are left out; the donor was told from shared clones. Sample: PBMCs or a T cell subset sorted from them (not recorded which).

The CDR3 region: CASSPWTSGRQKGTQYF. The bases read TGTGCCAGCAGCCCTTGGACTAGCGGGAGGCAAAAGGGGACGCAGTATTTT. Rearrangement joined TRBV3-1 to TRBJ2-3; 14 bases in the middle match TRBD2. The germline V gene (reference sequence) specifies LGHDT as CDR1 and YNNKEL as CDR2. Trimming takes 4 bases off V and 9 bases off J; junction bases not matched to a gene: 12. The CDR3 goes from the cysteine to the phenylalanine over 17 residues. Only CDR3 DNA is held: 51 bases, read in frame from base 1.